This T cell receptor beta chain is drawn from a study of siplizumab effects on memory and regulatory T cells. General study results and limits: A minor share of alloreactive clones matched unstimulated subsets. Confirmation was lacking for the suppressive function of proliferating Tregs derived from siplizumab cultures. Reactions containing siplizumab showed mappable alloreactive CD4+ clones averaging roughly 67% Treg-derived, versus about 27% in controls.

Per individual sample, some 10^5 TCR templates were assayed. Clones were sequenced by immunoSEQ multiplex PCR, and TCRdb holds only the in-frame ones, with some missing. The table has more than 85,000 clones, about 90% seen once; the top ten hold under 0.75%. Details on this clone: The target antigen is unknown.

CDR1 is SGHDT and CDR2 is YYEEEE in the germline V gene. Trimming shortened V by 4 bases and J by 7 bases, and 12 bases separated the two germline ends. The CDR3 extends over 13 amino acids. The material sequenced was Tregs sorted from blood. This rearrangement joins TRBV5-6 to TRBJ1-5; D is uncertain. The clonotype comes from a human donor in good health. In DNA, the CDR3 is TGTGCCAGCAGCCCCGGGAGGGAACAGCCCCAGCATTTT. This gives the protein CASSPGREQPQHF.